The 13 T cell receptor beta chains listed next were all sequenced from one sample in a study of cytomegalovirus exposure and HLA in healthy donors. Primers for the PCR totalled 60 Vbeta and 13 Jbeta. Here immunoSEQ multiplex PCR was the method, and the copy in TCRdb shows in-frame clones only, minus some. The sample lists about 170,000 clones; more than 75% were seen once. Input material: PBMCs. The receptors originated from a man younger than 45 in good health and CMV-seropositive.

The CDR3: CASSSTGKGDTEAFF. CDR3 bases: TGTGCCAGCAGTTCGACAGGGAAGGGGGACACTGAAGCTTTCTTT. The genes are TRBV6-5 and TRBJ1-1; 7 bases line up with TRBD1. V lost 4 bases to trimming and J lost 3 bases; unmatched junction nucleotides: 8. Per germline, CDR1 MNHEY and CDR2 SVGAGI. The CDR3 has 15 residues.

The chain employs TRBV6-6 and TRBJ1-6; maybe TRBD1 (6 bases). Trimming took off 4 bases at V and 5 bases at J, with 15 bases between the two ends. CDR1 and CDR2 (germline): MNHNY, SVGAGI (reference sequence). The CDR3 runs 16 residues. The DNA for the CDR3 is TGTGCCAGCAGTTCCCAGGGACACCAGGATAATTCACCCCTCCACTTT. It yields the protein CASSSQGHQDNSPLHF.

The chain recombines TRBV11-3 with TRBJ2-3; 9 nucleotides line up with TRBD2. V shed 5 bases, J shed 2 bases, and the junction held 8 bases outside the gene matches. The CDR3 sequence is 16 residues long. In germline, CDR1 is SGHNT, CDR2 YENEEA. The CDR3 region is CASSRVAGAYTDTQYF. The CDR3 nucleotides read TGTGCCAGCAGCCGCGTAGCGGGAGCATACACAGATACGCAGTATTTT.

This clone was picked up a small number of times. The J gene is TRBJ2-7, the V gene TRBV15; 7 positions agree with TRBD1. The CDR3 is 14 amino acids. Looked up from germline, CDR1 is LNHNV and CDR2 is YYDKDF (reference sequence). The J segment lost 2 bases and the V segment lost 5 bases, leaving 6 bases of the junction unmatched. As DNA, the CDR3 is TGTGCCACCAGCGCCCGACAGGGAGCCTACGAGCAGTACTTC. It yields the protein CATSARQGAYEQYF.

CDR3: CASSARTSGSADTQYF. The CDR3 bases are TGTGCCAGCAGCGCTCGGACTAGCGGGAGTGCAGATACGCAGTATTTT. The chain couples TRBV7-2 to TRBJ2-3, with TRBD2 matching over 13 bases. The trim removed 5 bases at V and 4 bases at J, leaving 6 bases unmatched. This CDR3 is 16 amino acids long. The germline CDR1 and CDR2 sequences are SGHTA and FQGNSA.

This chain links TRBV7-3 with TRBJ2-2, with D maybe TRBD2 (6 bases). Germline-derived CDR1 and CDR2 are SGHTA and FQGTGA. CDR3 size: 17 residues. Trimming removed 7 bases from V and 4 bases from J, with 22 bases in between. The CDR3 nucleotides read TGTGCCAGCACCCTACTACCGGGACTTAGGAGCACCGGGGAGCTGTTTTTT. It codes for CASTLLPGLRSTGELFF.

J is TRBJ1-5 and V is TRBV7-9, with TRBD1 as a possible D gene (5 bases). The CDR3 loop spans 13 amino acids. Per germline, CDR1 SEHNR and CDR2 FQNEAQ (reference sequence). Trimming stripped 5 bases from V and 4 bases from J, with 9 bases between. CDR3 bases: TGTGCCAGCAGCCGATCAGGGAATCAGCCCCAGCATTTT. Encoded protein: CASSRSGNQPQHF.

This chain uses TRBV5-1 with TRBJ2-1, with D maybe TRBD2 (6 bases). Trimming left V 5 bases short and J 1 base short, with 16 bases between. Germline V lookup: CDR1 SGHRS, CDR2 YFSETQ. This CDR3 spans 16 amino acids. CDR3 sequence (DNA): TGCGCCAGCAGAAGGGCCCTAGCGTCATCCTACAATGAGCAGTTCTTC. Its protein product is CASRRALASSYNEQFF.

This chain links TRBV12-5 with TRBJ1-1; maybe TRBD1 (5 bases). Looked up from germline, CDR1 is LGHNT and CDR2 is FRNRAP. V lost 4 bases and J lost 5, with 14 bases in between. This CDR3 has 14 amino acids. The CDR3 here is CASGWSGRWTEAFF. In DNA, the CDR3 is TGTGCTAGTGGTTGGTCAGGGCGGTGGACTGAAGCTTTCTTT.

V and J are TRBV27 and TRBJ2-7, with D possibly matching TRBD2 (5 bases). This CDR3 has 13 residues. Germline loops: CDR1 MNHEY, CDR2 SMNVEV (reference sequence). V dropped 4 bases and J dropped 2 bases, with 9 bases sitting between them. CDR3 protein: CASSSPAAYEQYF. In DNA, the CDR3 is TGTGCCAGCAGTTCACCAGCGGCCTACGAGCAGTACTTC.

In this sample, this clone turned up a few times. V is TRBV4-3 and J is TRBJ1-4; 8 bases align to TRBD1. CDR1 LGHNA and CDR2 YSLEER come from the germline V gene. The CDR3 runs to 16 residues. Trimming removed 0 bases from V and 5 bases from J; junction bases left unmatched: 5. The CDR3, as DNA: TGCGCCAGCAGCCAAGATCGGACAGGGCGGAATGAAAAACTGTTTTTT. Translation: CASSQDRTGRNEKLFF.

J is TRBJ1-2 and V is TRBV6-1; D possibly corresponds to TRBD1 (6 bases). In germline, CDR1 is MNHNS, CDR2 SASEGT. The V and J ends lost 3 bases and 4 bases respectively, with 21 bases between them. This CDR3 spans 17 amino acids. For the CDR3, the DNA is TGTGCCAGCAGTGAGTCAGGGACACCCAAGACCAGCTATGGCTACACCTTC. It yields the protein CASSESGTPKTSYGYTF.

The gene calls are TRBV10-1 and TRBJ1-1; possibly TRBD1 for D (5 bases). Looked up from germline, CDR1 is WNHNN and CDR2 is SYGVQD (reference sequence). The CDR3 spans 14 residues. The germline V and J ends were trimmed by 3 bases and 3 bases, with 11 bases remaining between them. CDR3 loop: CASSDRQGDTEAFF. CDR3 DNA: TGCGCCAGCAGTGACCGGCAGGGCGACACTGAAGCTTTCTTT.